This T cell receptor beta chain derives from a study of Graves' ophthalmopathy and Graves' hyperthyroidism. Points on this clonotype: Its antigen is not known.

Study observations and caveats: Detection in blood was also observed for most expanded thyroid clonotypes above 0.001 frequency. A 13-signature model separated ophthalmopathy from stable hyperthyroidism, about 90% sensitivity, around 78% specificity.

Under 3 months in duration, the ophthalmopathy in affected donors had moderate-to-severe activity, CAS ≥3 and NOSPECS ≥4. Excluded: other autoimmune disease, uncontrolled infection, pregnancy or lactation. RNA transcripts served as template for amplifying TCR beta CDR3 sequences. First-round RT-PCR employed HTBI primers, with a second-round multiplex PCR after it. In TCRdb, the multiplex PCR reads were re-called with MiXCR into one record per CDR3 protein. The top ten clones hold 44% of a sample with approximately 700,000 distinct CDR3 sequences, roughly two fifths of them seen once. This receptor was taken from an adult man with Graves' ophthalmopathy. The sequencing sample was made of peripheral blood.

The CDR3 sequence is CASSYTETGSTEAFF. The DNA for the CDR3 is TGTGCCAGCAGTTACACGGAGACAGGATCCACTGAAGCTTTCTTT. The rearrangement links TRBV7-9 to TRBJ1-1, with D tentatively TRBD1 (6 bases). Germline CDR1 SEHNR, CDR2 FQNEAQ (reference sequence). The CDR3 is 15 amino acids. Trimming pared 6 bases from V and 4 bases from J, leaving 18 bases between.